The clone carrying this TCR beta chain was recorded once. The antigen remains undetermined. The ends lost 6 bases at V and 4 bases at J; junction bases unmatched: 8. Germline loops: CDR1 SGHNT, CDR2 YENEEA. CDR3 length: 15 residues. This entry is derived from a study of T cell responses to AZD1222 COVID-19 vaccine. Notes on the study in general: Two AZD1222 doses significantly raised spike-specific TCR breadth and depth over controls.

The method was immunoSEQ multiplex PCR; TCRdb's version includes in-frame clones alone and lacks a portion of them. The sample includes about 110,000 clones, around nine tenths seen only once; the top ten take roughly 15%. This sample comprised peripheral blood, obtained 28 days after the second AZD1222 dose. The chain is built from TRBV11-3 and TRBJ2-2; 7 nucleotides line up with TRBD1. This sequence was found in an adult who received the AZD1222 COVID-19 vaccine. The DNA for the CDR3 is TGTGCCAGCAGAACCACAGGGGTCGCCACCGGGGAGCTGTTTTTT. Amino acids: CASRTTGVATGELFF.